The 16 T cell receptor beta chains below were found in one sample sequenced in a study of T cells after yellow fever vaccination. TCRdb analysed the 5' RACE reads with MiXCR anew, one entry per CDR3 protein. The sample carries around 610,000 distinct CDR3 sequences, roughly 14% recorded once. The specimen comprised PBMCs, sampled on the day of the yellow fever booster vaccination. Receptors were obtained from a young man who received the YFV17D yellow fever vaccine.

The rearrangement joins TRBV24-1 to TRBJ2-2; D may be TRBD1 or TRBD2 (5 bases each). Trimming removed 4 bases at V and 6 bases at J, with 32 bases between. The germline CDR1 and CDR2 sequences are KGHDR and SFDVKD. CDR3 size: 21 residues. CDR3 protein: CATSEYPGPHGFGGSPGELFF. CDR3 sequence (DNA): TGTGCCACCAGTGAATACCCGGGACCCCATGGGTTCGGCGGGTCTCCCGGGGAGCTGTTTTTT.

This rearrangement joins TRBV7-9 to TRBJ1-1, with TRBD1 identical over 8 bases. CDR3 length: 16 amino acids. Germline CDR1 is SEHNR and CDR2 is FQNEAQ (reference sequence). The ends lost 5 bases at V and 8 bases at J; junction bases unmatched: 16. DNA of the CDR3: TGTGCCAGCAGCCGCTTGGGCAGGGGGCTTACCCCCGAAGCTTTCTTT. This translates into CASSRLGRGLTPEAFF. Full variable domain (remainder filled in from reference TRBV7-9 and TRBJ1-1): DTGVSQNPRHKITKRGQNVTFRCDPISEHNRLYWYRQTLGQGPEFLTYFQNEAQLEKSRLLSDRFSAERPKGSFSTLEIQRTEQGDSAMYLCASSRLGRGLTPEAFFGQGTRLTVV.

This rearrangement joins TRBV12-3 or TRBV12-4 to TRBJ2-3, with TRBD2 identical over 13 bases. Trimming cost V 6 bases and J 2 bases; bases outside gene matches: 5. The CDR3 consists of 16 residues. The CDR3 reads CASSRGLAGATDTQYF. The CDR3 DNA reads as TGTGCCAGCAGCCGCGGACTAGCGGGAGCCACAGATACGCAGTATTTT.

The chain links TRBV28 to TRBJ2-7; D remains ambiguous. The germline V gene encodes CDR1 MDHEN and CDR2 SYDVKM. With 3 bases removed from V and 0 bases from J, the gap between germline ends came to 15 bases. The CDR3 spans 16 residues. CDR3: CASSFRRVSGSYEQYF. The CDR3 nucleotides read TGTGCCAGCAGTTTCCGCCGGGTTTCCGGCTCCTACGAGCAGTACTTC.

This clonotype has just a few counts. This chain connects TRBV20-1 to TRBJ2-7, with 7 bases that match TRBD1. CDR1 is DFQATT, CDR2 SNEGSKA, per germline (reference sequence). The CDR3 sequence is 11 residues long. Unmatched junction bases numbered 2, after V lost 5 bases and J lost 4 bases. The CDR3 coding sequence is TGCAGTGCTGAACAGGGGTACGAGCAGTACTTC. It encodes CSAEQGYEQYF.

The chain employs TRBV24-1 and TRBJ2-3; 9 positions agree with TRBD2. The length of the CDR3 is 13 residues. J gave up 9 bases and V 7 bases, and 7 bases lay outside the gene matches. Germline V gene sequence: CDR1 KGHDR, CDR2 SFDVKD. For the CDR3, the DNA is TGTGCCACCAGACGGTCCGCGGGAGGGACGCAGTATTTT. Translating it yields CATRRSAGGTQYF.

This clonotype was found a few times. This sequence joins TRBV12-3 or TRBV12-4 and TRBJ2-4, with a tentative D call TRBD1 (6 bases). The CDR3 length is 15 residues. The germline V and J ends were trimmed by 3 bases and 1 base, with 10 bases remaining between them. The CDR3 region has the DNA TGTGCCAGCAGTTTGGGGGCATGGGCCAAAAACATTCAGTACTTC. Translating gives CASSLGAWAKNIQYF.

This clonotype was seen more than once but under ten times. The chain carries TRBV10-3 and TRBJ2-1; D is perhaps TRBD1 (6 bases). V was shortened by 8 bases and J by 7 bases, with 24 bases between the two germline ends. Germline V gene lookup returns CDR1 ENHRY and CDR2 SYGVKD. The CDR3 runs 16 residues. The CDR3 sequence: CAIGVVFTGRANEQFF. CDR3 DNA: TGTGCCATCGGAGTCGTGTTCACAGGGCGGGCAAATGAGCAGTTCTTC.

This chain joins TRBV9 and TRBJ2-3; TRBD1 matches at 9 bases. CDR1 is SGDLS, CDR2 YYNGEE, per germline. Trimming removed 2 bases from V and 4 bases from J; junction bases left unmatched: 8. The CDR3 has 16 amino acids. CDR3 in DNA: TGTGCCAGCAGCGTGGCCTCCGGGACAGGGTCAGATACGCAGTATTTT. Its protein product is CASSVASGTGSDTQYF.

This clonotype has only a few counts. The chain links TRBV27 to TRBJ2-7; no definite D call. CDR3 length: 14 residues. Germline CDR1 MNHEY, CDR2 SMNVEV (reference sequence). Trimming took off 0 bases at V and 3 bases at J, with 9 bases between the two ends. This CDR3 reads CASSLSRNLYEQYF. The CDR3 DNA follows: TGTGCCAGCAGTTTATCCCGTAACCTCTACGAGCAGTACTTC.

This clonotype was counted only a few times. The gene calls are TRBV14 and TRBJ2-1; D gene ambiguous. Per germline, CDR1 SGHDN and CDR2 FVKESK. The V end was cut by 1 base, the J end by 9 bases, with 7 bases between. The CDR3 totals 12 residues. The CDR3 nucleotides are TGTGCCAGCAGCCAAGTGGGGATTGAGCAGTTCTTC. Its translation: CASSQVGIEQFF.

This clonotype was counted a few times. The CDR3 sequence is CASSLGARGLGNEQFF. DNA for the CDR3: TGTGCCAGCAGCTTAGGGGCCCGGGGTCTCGGCAATGAGCAGTTCTTC. The gene calls are TRBV11-3 and TRBJ2-1, with D possibly matching TRBD2 (5 bases). The CDR3 has 16 residues. Germline CDR1 reads SGHNT; CDR2 reads YENEEA. V dropped 1 base and J dropped 6 bases, with 16 bases sitting between them.

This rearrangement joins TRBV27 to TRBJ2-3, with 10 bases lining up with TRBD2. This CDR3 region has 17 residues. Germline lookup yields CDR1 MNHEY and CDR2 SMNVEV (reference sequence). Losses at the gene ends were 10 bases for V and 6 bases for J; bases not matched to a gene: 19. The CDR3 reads CATAGWGAGGPEDTQYF. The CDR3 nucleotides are TGTGCCACCGCCGGGTGGGGAGCGGGAGGGCCTGAGGATACGCAGTATTTT.

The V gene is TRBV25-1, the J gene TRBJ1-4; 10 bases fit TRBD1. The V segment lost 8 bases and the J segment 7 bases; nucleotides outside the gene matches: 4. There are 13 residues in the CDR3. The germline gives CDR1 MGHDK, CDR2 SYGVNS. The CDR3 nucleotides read TGTGCCAGCTCCGGGACAGGGGTTGAAAAACTGTTTTTT. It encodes CASSGTGVEKLFF.

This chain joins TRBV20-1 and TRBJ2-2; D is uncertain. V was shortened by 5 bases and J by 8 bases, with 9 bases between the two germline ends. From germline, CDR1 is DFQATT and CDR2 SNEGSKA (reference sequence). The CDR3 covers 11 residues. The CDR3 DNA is TGCAGTGCTGATGGCTTAGGGGAGCTGTTTTTT. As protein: CSADGLGELFF.

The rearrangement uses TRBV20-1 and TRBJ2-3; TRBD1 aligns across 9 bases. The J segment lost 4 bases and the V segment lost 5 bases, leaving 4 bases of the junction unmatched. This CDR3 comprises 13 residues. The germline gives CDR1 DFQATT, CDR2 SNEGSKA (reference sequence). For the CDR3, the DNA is TGCAGTGCTTGGGACAGGGTGGCAGATACGCAGTATTTT. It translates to CSAWDRVADTQYF.